This T cell receptor (beta chain) was sequenced in a study of cytomegalovirus exposure and HLA in healthy donors. Across the study: Early released data had about 85 million unique TCRs, all coming from HLA-typed donors. Study results and caveats: Some public TCRs appeared in many individuals, while most sequences were rare.

13 Jbeta primers and 60 Vbeta primers were used for the PCR. Repertoires were generated with immunoSEQ multiplex PCR, while TCRdb's copy carries only in-frame clones and drops some. Among 200,000 to 250,000 clones, 75% to 85% were seen once, and the ten largest hold 2.7%. After removal of 5 bases from V and 4 bases from J, the junction contained 9 bases not matched to a gene. The CDR3 consists of 16 residues. Germline V gene lookup returns CDR1 SEHNR and CDR2 FQNEAQ (reference sequence). About this clone: Its target is unknown.

This TCR derives from a woman aged 40-49 years in good health and CMV-seronegative. Sequencing used PBMCs. The rearrangement joins TRBV7-9 to TRBJ2-3, with 10 bases aligning to TRBD2. CDR3 protein: CASSILAGEWADTQYF. DNA for the CDR3: TGTGCCAGCAGCATCCTAGCGGGAGAGTGGGCAGATACGCAGTATTTT.